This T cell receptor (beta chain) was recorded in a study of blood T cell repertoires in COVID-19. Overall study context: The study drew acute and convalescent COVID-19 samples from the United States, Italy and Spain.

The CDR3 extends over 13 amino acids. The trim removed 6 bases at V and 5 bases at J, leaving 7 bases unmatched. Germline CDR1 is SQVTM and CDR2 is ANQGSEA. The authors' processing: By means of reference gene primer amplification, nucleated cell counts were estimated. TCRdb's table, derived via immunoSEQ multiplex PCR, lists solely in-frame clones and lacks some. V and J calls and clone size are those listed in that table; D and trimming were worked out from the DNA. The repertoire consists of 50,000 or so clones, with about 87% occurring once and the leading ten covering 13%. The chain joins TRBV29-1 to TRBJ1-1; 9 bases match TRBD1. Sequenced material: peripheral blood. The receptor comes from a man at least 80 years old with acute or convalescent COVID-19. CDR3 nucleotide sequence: TGCAGCGTCGGCCCGGGACAGGGAACTGAAGCTTTCTTT. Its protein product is CSVGPGQGTEAFF.